This TCR beta chain is drawn from a study of long-term antiretroviral therapy in people with HIV. Study results and caveats: ART adherence, viral resistance and therapy changes went undocumented. Pre-ART expanded TRB clones stayed dominant throughout, though often decreasing after ART. Following ART, diversity rose but still fell short of transplant donor controls.

The libraries were made with immunoSEQ v3.0 at survey level. It was about 40,000-55,000 T-cell genomes per sample that sequencing targeted. Libraries were prepared by immunoSEQ multiplex PCR; TCRdb keeps only in-frame clonotypes and omits some of them. This repertoire shows over 15,000 clones, around 78% found once; its top ten account for around 6.9%. There are 11 residues in the CDR3. Trimming took off 6 bases at V and 4 bases at J, with 7 bases between the two ends. Germline loops: CDR1 MDHEN, CDR2 SYDVKM. On this clone itself: Its matching antigen is unknown.

The TCR originated in a man between 45 and 60 years old with HIV. This sequence joins TRBV28 and TRBJ2-7; D is unclear. The starting material was unsorted PBMCs, obtained 2.2 years after starting antiretroviral therapy. CDR3 bases: TGTGCCAGCAGCCCCCGGTACGAGCAGTACTTC. Translated, it gives CASSPRYEQYF. Looking up the rest from reference TRBV28 and TRBJ2-7 gives the full variable domain: DVKVTQSSRYLVKRTGEKVFLECVQDMDHENMFWYRQDPGLGLRLIYFSYDVKMKEKGDIPEGYSVSREKKERFSLILESASTNQTSMYLCASSPRYEQYFGPGTRLTVT.